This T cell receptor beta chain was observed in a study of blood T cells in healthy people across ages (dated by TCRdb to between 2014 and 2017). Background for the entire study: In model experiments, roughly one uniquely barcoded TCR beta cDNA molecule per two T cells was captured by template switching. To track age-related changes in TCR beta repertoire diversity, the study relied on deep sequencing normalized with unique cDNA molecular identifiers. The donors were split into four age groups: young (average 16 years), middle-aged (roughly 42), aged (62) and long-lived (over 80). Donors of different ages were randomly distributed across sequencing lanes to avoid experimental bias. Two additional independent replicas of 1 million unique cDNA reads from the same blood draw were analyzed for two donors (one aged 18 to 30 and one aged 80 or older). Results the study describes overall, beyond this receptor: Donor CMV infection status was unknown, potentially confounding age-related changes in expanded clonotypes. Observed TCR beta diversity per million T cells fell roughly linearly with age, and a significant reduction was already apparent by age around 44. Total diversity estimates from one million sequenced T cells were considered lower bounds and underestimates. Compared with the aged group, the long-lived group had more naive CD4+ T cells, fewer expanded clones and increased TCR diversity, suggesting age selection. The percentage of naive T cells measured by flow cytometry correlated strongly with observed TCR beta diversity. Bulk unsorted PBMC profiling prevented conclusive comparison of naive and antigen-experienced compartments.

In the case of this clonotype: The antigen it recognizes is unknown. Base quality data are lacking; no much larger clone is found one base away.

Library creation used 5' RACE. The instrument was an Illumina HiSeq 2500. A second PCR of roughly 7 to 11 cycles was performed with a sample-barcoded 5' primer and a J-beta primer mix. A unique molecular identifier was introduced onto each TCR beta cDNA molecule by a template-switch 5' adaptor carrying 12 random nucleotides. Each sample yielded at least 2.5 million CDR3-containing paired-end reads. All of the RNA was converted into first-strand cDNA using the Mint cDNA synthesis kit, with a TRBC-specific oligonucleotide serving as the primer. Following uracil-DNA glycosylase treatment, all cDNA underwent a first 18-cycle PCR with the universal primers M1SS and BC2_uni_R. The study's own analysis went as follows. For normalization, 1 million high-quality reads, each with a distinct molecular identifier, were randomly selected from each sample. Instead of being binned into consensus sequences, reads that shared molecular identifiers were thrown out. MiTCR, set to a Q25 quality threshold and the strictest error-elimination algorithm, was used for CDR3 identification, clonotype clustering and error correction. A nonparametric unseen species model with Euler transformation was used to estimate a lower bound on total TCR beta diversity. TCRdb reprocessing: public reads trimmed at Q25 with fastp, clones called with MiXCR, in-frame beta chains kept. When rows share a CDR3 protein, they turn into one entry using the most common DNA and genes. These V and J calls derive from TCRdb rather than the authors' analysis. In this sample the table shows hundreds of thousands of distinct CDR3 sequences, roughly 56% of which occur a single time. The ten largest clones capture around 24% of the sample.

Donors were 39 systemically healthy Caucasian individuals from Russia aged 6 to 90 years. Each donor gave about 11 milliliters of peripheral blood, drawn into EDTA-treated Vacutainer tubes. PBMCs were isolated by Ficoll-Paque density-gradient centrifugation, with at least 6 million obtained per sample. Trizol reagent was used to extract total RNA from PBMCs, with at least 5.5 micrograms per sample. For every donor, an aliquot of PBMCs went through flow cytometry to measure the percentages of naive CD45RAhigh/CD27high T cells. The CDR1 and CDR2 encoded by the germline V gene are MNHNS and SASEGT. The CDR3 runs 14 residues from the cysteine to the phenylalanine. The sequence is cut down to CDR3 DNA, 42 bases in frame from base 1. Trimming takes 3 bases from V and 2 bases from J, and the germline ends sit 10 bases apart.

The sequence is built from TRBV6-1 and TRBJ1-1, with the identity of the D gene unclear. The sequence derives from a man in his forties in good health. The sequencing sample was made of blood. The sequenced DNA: TGTGCCAGCAGTGACCGCCATCCAAACACTGAAGCTTTCTTT. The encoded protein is CASSDRHPNTEAFF.